Listed here are 10 T cell receptor beta chains from one sample, sequenced in a study of T-cell reconstitution after alpha-beta-depleted transplantation in children. The authors prepared the TCRbeta library with unique molecular identifiers. TCRdb reprocessed the PCR reads with MiXCR, giving one entry per CDR3 protein. The table shows 500,000 or so distinct CDR3 sequences, with about an eighth occurring only once. The sample consisted of PBMCs, mostly from graft donor cells, taken 180 days after TCRalphabeta/CD19-depleted stem cell transplant. All receptors derive from a female patient aged 2-15 years who had a stem cell transplant for aplastic anemia, so the T cells may come from the graft donor.

This clonotype was counted only a few times. The V call is TRBV7-8, the J call TRBJ2-1; 9 nucleotides agree with TRBD2. The V gene's germline CDR1 is SGHVS and CDR2 FQNEAQ. V was clipped by 0 bases and J by 3 bases; unmatched bases: 6. This CDR3 has 17 amino acids. CDR3 loop: CASSLASASGNYNEQFF. CDR3 bases: TGTGCCAGCAGCTTAGCGTCGGCTAGCGGGAACTACAATGAGCAGTTCTTC.

V is TRBV20-1 and J is TRBJ2-3; 9 bases are shared with TRBD2. CDR3 size: 16 residues. V trimming: 0 bases; J trimming: 4 bases; junction bases outside the gene matches: 8. The germline V gene encodes CDR1 DFQATT and CDR2 SNEGSKA (reference sequence). CDR3 coding DNA: TGCAGTGCTAGAGATCAACGCGGGAGGGCCGCAGATACGCAGTATTTT. Its protein product is CSARDQRGRAADTQYF.

The rearrangement links TRBV13 to TRBJ2-5; the match to TRBD1 covers 10 bases. This CDR3 comprises 15 residues. Germline trimming cut 6 bases from V and 3 bases from J; bases unmatched to any gene: 7. Germline CDR1 PRHDT, CDR2 FYEKMQ (reference sequence). This CDR3 is CASSSTGGEEETQYF. CDR3 bases: TGTGCCAGCAGTTCGACAGGGGGCGAGGAAGAGACCCAGTACTTC.

This clonotype occurred a few times. The rearrangement joins TRBV4-2 to TRBJ1-3; the match to TRBD1 covers 7 bases. Trimming at V came to 8 bases and at J to 4 bases, leaving 11 bases not matched to a gene. Germline CDR1 reads LGHNA; CDR2 reads YNFKEQ. This CDR3 comprises 15 residues. CDR3 sequence (DNA): TGTGCCAGCGATGACGGACAGGTTGGGGGAAACACCATATATTTT. Its protein is CASDDGQVGGNTIYF.

This clonotype was found a few times. V usage is TRBV11-2 and J usage is TRBJ2-3; 7 nucleotides agree with TRBD1. The V gene's germline CDR1 is SGHAT and CDR2 FQNNGV. CDR3 length: 15 amino acids. Trimming took 7 bases from V and 0 from J; bases not matched to a gene: 7. The CDR3 DNA reads TGTGCCAGCACGACGAGGGGGCCAAGCACAGATACGCAGTATTTT. As protein: CASTTRGPSTDTQYF.

This clonotype was seen only a few times. The gene calls are TRBV28 and TRBJ2-4, with D possibly being TRBD1 (6 bases). This CDR3 is 14 amino acids long. Trimming took 9 bases from V and 7 from J, leaving 19 bases between them. The germline CDR1 and CDR2 sequences are MDHEN and SYDVKM. CDR3 protein: CASGVPGQNNIQYF. DNA for the CDR3: TGTGCCAGTGGAGTACCGGGACAAAATAACATTCAGTACTTC. Using reference TRBV28 and TRBJ2-4 for the parts outside the CDR3, the full variable domain is DVKVTQSSRYLVKRTGEKVFLECVQDMDHENMFWYRQDPGLGLRLIYFSYDVKMKEKGDIPEGYSVSREKKERFSLILESASTNQTSMYLCASGVPGQNNIQYFGAGTRLSVL.

This clonotype turned up a few times. The chain uses TRBV15 and TRBJ2-3; D gene unclear. V was cut by 0 bases and J by 10 bases, with 8 bases left in between. This CDR3 is built from 12 residues. Per the germline V gene, CDR1 is LNHNV and CDR2 is YYDKDF (reference sequence). The CDR3 region is CATSRDAVAQYF. Here the CDR3 DNA reads TGTGCCACCAGCAGAGATGCCGTCGCGCAGTATTTT.

This clonotype was picked up a small number of times. The chain uses TRBV28 and TRBJ1-2, with D maybe TRBD1 (6 bases). Germline CDR1 and CDR2: MDHEN and SYDVKM. The CDR3 length is 15 residues. Between the trimmed V and J ends, which lost 4 bases and 0 bases, there was a span of 12 bases. CDR3 sequence: CASSSRTAPNYGYTF. CDR3 coding DNA: TGTGCCAGCAGTTCCCGGACAGCCCCTAACTATGGCTACACCTTC.

J is TRBJ2-7 and V is TRBV3-1, with a tentative D call TRBD2 (6 bases). V was cut by 2 bases and J by 3 bases, with 14 bases left in between. The length of the CDR3 is 15 residues. Germline CDR1 LGHDT, CDR2 YNNKEL (reference sequence). CDR3 nucleotides: TGTGCCAGCAGCCAACTCGGGGGAGCCTTCTACGAGCAGTACTTC. This translates into CASSQLGGAFYEQYF.

The chain combines TRBV7-2 with TRBJ2-1; tentatively, D is TRBD2 (6 bases). The V end was cut by 5 bases, the J end by 9 bases, with 17 bases between. The CDR3 has 14 residues. Germline values: CDR1 SGHTA, CDR2 FQGNSA. CDR3 nucleotide sequence: TGTGCCAGCAGCCCGGGCCTAACGCGGGGTGAGCAGTTCTTC. The encoded protein is CASSPGLTRGEQFF.